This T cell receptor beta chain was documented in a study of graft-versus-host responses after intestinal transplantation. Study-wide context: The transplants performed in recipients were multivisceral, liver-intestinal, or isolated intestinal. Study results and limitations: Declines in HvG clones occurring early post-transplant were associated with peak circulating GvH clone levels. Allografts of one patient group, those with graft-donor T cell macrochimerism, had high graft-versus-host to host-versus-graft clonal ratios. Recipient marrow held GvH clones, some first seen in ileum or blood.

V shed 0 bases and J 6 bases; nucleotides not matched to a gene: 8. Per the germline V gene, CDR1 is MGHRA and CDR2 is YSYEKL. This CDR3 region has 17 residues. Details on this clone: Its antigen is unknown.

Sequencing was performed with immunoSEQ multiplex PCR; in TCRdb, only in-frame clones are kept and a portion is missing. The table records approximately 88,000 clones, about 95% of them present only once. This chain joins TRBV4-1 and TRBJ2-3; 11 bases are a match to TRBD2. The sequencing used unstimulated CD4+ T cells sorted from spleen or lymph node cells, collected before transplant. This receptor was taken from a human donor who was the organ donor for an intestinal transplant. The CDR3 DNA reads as TGCGCCAGCAGCCAAGAATATAGCGGGGGGGCTTGGGATACGCAGTATTTT. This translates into CASSQEYSGGAWDTQYF.